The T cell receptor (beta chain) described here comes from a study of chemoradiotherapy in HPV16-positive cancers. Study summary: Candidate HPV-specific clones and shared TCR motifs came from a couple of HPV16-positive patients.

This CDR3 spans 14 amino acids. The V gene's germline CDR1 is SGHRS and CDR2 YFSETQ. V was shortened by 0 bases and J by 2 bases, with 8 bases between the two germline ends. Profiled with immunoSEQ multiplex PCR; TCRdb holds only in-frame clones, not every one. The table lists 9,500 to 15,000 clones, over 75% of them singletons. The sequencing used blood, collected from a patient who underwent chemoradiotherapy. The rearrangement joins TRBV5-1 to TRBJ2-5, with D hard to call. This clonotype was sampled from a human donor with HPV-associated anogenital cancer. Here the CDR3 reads CASSLVAAQETQYF. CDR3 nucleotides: TGCGCCAGCAGCTTGGTTGCAGCACAAGAGACCCAGTACTTC.